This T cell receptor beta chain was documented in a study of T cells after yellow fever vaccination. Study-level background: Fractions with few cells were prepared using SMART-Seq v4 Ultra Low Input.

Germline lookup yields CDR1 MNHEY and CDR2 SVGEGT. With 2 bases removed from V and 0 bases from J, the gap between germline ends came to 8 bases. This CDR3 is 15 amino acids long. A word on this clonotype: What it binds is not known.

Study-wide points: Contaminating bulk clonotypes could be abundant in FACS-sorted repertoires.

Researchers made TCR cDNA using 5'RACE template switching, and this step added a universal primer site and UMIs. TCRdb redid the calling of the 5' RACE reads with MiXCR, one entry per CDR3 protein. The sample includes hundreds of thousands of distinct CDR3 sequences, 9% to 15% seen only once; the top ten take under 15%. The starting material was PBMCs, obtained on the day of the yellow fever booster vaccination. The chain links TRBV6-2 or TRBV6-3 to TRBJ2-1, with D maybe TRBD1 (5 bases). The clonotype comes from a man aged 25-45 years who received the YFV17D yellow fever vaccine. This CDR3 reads CASSYQGSSYNEQFF. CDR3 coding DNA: TGTGCCAGCAGTTACCAGGGTAGCTCCTACAATGAGCAGTTCTTC.